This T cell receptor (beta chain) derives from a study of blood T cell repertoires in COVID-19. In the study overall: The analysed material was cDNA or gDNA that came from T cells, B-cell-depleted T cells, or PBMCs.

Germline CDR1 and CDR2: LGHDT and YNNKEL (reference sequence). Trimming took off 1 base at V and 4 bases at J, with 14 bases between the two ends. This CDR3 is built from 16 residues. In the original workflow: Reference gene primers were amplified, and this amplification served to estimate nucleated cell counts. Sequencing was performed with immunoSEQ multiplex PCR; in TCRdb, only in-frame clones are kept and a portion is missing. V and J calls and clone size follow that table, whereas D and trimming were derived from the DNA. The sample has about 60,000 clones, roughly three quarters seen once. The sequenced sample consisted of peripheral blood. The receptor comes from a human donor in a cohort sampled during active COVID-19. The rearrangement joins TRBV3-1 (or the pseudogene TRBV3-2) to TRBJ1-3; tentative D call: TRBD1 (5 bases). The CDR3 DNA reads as TGTGCCAGCAGCCAAGGGCCGGGGGTAGGAGGAAACACCATATATTTT. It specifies CASSQGPGVGGNTIYF.